Shown below are 29 T cell receptor beta chains from a single sample sequenced in a study of blood T cell repertoires in COVID-19. TCRdb's table, derived via immunoSEQ multiplex PCR, lists solely in-frame clones and lacks some. The table has tens of thousands of clones, about 70% seen once. The specimen sequenced was peripheral blood. The source of these receptors is a man aged 80 or over with acute or convalescent COVID-19.

V and J are TRBV6-5 and TRBJ1-4; no definite D call. Trimming removed 7 bases at V and 12 bases at J, with 9 bases between. CDR1 MNHEY and CDR2 SVGAGI come from the germline V gene. The CDR3 consists of 10 residues. This CDR3 is CASTPEELFF. CDR3 DNA: TGTGCCAGCACTCCCGAGGAACTGTTTTTT.

This rearrangement joins TRBV15 to TRBJ2-7, with no clear D. Trimming stripped 0 bases from V and 2 bases from J, with 17 bases between. The germline CDR1 and CDR2 sequences are LNHNV and YYDKDF (reference sequence). This CDR3 region has 17 residues. The chain's CDR3 is CATSRDLLNSPAYEQYF. In DNA, the CDR3 is TGTGCCACCAGCAGAGACCTTTTAAACAGTCCAGCCTACGAGCAGTACTTC.

V gene TRBV7-2 combines with J gene TRBJ2-5; D is unclear. The germline CDR1 and CDR2 sequences are SGHTA and FQGNSA. V was clipped by 5 bases and J by 0 bases, with 7 bases between them. CDR3 size: 13 residues. CDR3 residues: CASSLLYQETQYF. The DNA of the CDR3 is TGTGCCAGCAGCCTATTATACCAAGAGACCCAGTACTTC.

The chain links TRBV6-6 to TRBJ2-3, with a possible D match to TRBD2 (5 bases). Trimming shortened V by 6 bases and J by 0 bases, and 13 bases separated the two germline ends. The CDR3 loop spans 15 amino acids. CDR1 and CDR2 (germline): MNHNY, SVGAGI (reference sequence). DNA for the CDR3: TGTGCCAGCAGCCTTCTAGCAGCTAGCACAGATACGCAGTATTTT. This encodes CASSLLAASTDTQYF.

The chain carries TRBV7-3 and TRBJ2-3; TRBD2 is a possible D gene (6 bases). CDR3 size: 15 residues. Germline V gene data show CDR1 as SGHTA and CDR2 as FQGTGA. V shed 2 bases and J shed 4 bases, with 13 bases lying between them. The CDR3 DNA sequence: TGTGCCAGCAGCTTATCGAGGGGAGGAGCAGATACGCAGTATTTT. It is translated as CASSLSRGGADTQYF.

V gene TRBV6-2 or TRBV6-3 combines with J gene TRBJ2-2; no clear D gene. The CDR3 covers 15 residues. The V gene lost 3 bases and the J gene lost 6 bases, with 14 bases spanning the gap. Germline V gives CDR1 MNHEY, CDR2 SVGEGT. CDR3 in DNA: TGTGCCAGCAGTTATTCGACACTCCGAGCCGGGGAGCTGTTTTTT. Its translation is CASSYSTLRAGELFF.

The chain joins TRBV12-5 to TRBJ2-7; the D gene is possibly TRBD2 (5 bases). Germline V CDR1 and CDR2: LGHNT, FRNRAP. CDR3 size: 11 residues. The V end was cut by 7 bases, the J end by 6 bases, with 10 bases between. As DNA, the CDR3 is TGTGCTAGTGCCTCGGCGGGCGAGCAGTACTTC. Translation: CASASAGEQYF.

The J gene is TRBJ1-1, the V gene TRBV5-1; D uncertain. V lost 4 bases, J lost 0 bases, and 13 bases lay in between. Germline V CDR1 and CDR2: SGHRS, YFSETQ. The CDR3 is made up of 15 amino acids. The CDR3 DNA reads as TGCGCCAGCAGCCCTAGTATGATTATGAACACTGAAGCTTTCTTT. Translation: CASSPSMIMNTEAFF.

The chain combines TRBV29-1 with TRBJ2-1; 7 positions match TRBD2. Germline lookup yields CDR1 SQVTM and CDR2 ANQGSEA. The CDR3 has 15 residues. Unmatched junction bases numbered 7, after V lost 4 bases and J lost 1 base. The CDR3 DNA reads TGCAGCGTTGTGGGCGGGAGAGGTTCCTACAATGAGCAGTTCTTC. Protein sequence: CSVVGGRGSYNEQFF.

V and J are TRBV18 and TRBJ1-2, with TRBD1 matching over 10 bases. CDR1 is KGHSH, CDR2 LQKENI, per germline. The CDR3 is made up of 16 amino acids. Trimming took 3 bases from V and 6 from J; bases not matched to a gene: 10. CDR3 DNA: TGTGCCAGCTCACCTTTCTCTCCGGGACAGGGGAATGGCTACACCTTC. This encodes CASSPFSPGQGNGYTF.

DNA of the CDR3: TGTGCCAGTCGCGGGACAGGGCTCTACGAGCAGTACTTC. Protein: CASRGTGLYEQYF. This chain uses TRBV28 with TRBJ2-7, with 9 bases identical to TRBD1. With 9 bases clipped from V and 3 bases from J, the junction kept 6 bases outside the gene matches. CDR1 is MDHEN and CDR2 is SYDVKM in the germline V gene. This CDR3 has 13 residues.

This clone was detected many times. The chain couples TRBV28 to TRBJ2-7, with TRBD1 identical over 11 bases. J was trimmed by 7 bases and V by 3 bases; bases with no gene match: 5. This CDR3 is 14 amino acids long. Looked up from germline, CDR1 is MDHEN and CDR2 is SYDVKM. The DNA of the CDR3 is TGTGCCAGCAGTTTTGGACAGGGGGCGCGTGAGCAGTACTTC. Protein product: CASSFGQGAREQYF.

V and J are TRBV5-5 and TRBJ2-1; 9 bases fit TRBD2. The CDR3 is made up of 14 amino acids. Per germline, CDR1 SGHKS and CDR2 YYEKEE (reference sequence). The V gene end was trimmed by 6 bases and the J gene end by 5 bases; junction bases not matched to a gene: 6. The CDR3 sequence is CASIGLAINNEQFF. The CDR3 DNA reads as TGTGCCAGCATTGGACTAGCGATAAACAATGAGCAGTTCTTC. Drawing the rest from reference TRBV5-5 and TRBJ2-1, the complete variable domain is DAGVTQSPTHLIKTRGQQVTLRCSPISGHKSVSWYQQVLGQGPQFIFQYYEKEERGRGNFPDRFSARQFPNYSSELNVNALLLGDSALYLCASIGLAINNEQFFGPGTRLTVL.

The V call is TRBV21-1, the J call TRBJ2-7; TRBD1, the table's D call, was not compared with the DNA. TRBV21-1 is marked as a pseudogene. CDR3 length: 14 residues. CDR3 in amino acids: CASSPYTGKDEQYF. CDR3 coding DNA: TGTGCCAGCAGCCCCTATACAGGGAAGGACGAGCAGTACTTC.

The chain carries TRBV18 and TRBJ2-2; D may be TRBD1 (5 bases). Trimming left V 4 bases short and J 7 bases short, with 10 bases between. Per germline, CDR1 KGHSH and CDR2 LQKENI. This CDR3 region has 13 residues. CDR3 loop: CASSQGFGGELFF. The CDR3 nucleotides read TGTGCCAGCTCACAGGGGTTCGGCGGGGAGCTGTTTTTT. The whole variable domain, filled in from reference TRBV18 and TRBJ2-2, reads NAGVMQNPRHLVRRRGQEARLRCSPMKGHSHVYWYRQLPEEGLKFMVYLQKENIIDESGMPKERFSAEFPKEGPSILRIQQVVRGDSAAYFCASSQGFGGELFFGEGSRLTVL.

The chain has TRBV24-1 and TRBJ2-6; TRBD1 matches at 9 bases. Per germline, CDR1 KGHDR and CDR2 SFDVKD. V trimming: 6 bases; J trimming: 0 bases; junction bases outside the gene matches: 8. The CDR3 consists of 18 residues. The CDR3 sequence is CATSTSGTGSSGANVLTF. The DNA for the CDR3 is TGTGCCACCAGTACTTCCGGGACAGGGAGCTCTGGGGCCAACGTCCTGACTTTC.

CDR3 sequence (DNA): TGCAGCGTTTCCCATACTGGACAGGGGAAGGGCTACACCTTC. It codes for CSVSHTGQGKGYTF. The J gene is TRBJ1-2, the V gene TRBV29-1; 9 bases match TRBD1. The V and J ends lost 5 bases and 8 bases, in that order; junction bases with no gene match: 12. The CDR3 totals 14 residues. CDR1 and CDR2 from the germline V gene are SQVTM and ANQGSEA. The variable domain in full, with the rest retrieved from reference TRBV29-1 and TRBJ1-2, is SAVISQKPSRDICQRGTSLTIQCQVDSQVTMMFWYRQQPGQSLTLIATANQGSEATYESGFVIDKFPISRPNLTFSTLTVSNMSPEDSSIYLCSVSHTGQGKGYTFGSGTRLTVV.

The table lists this clone with a few counts. This chain joins TRBV4-2 and TRBJ2-7; a weak D match, TRBD1 (5 bases). Germline V gives CDR1 LGHNA, CDR2 YNFKEQ. This CDR3 contains 15 residues. V lost 1 base and J lost 3, with 13 bases in between. CDR3 DNA: TGTGCCAGCAGCCAAGGGGGCGCTGGCCTCTACGAGCAGTACTTC. Amino acids: CASSQGGAGLYEQYF.

The table lists this clone with a count of one. The chain links TRBV10-3 to TRBJ2-1; a weak D match, TRBD1 (6 bases). The CDR3 runs 14 residues. The germline V gene encodes CDR1 ENHRY and CDR2 SYGVKD. The V and J ends lost 5 bases and 5 bases respectively, with 13 bases between them. The CDR3 spells CAISSGTQNNEQFF. CDR3 bases: TGTGCCATCAGTTCCGGGACACAAAACAATGAGCAGTTCTTC.

This chain uses TRBV5-1 with TRBJ2-1, with 7 nucleotides matching TRBD2. Germline CDR1 SGHRS, CDR2 YFSETQ. CDR3 length: 15 amino acids. V was clipped by 0 bases and J by 3 bases; unmatched bases: 3. The CDR3 here is CASSLEAGLYNEQFF. The CDR3 DNA is TGCGCCAGCAGCTTGGAAGCGGGACTCTACAATGAGCAGTTCTTC. The variable domain in full, with the rest retrieved from reference TRBV5-1 and TRBJ2-1, is KAGVTQTPRYLIKTRGQQVTLSCSPISGHRSVSWYQQTPGQGLQFLFEYFSETQRNKGNFPGRFSGRQFSNSRSEMNVSTLELGDSALYLCASSLEAGLYNEQFFGPGTRLTVL.

This clone was seen a handful of times. This chain joins TRBV28 and TRBJ1-2; tentatively, D is TRBD1 (6 bases). Trimming pared 6 bases from V and 4 bases from J, leaving 15 bases between. Germline values: CDR1 MDHEN, CDR2 SYDVKM. The CDR3 loop spans 14 amino acids. CDR3 DNA sequence: TGTGCCAGCAGCTTCTCCGACAGGACCTATGGCTACACCTTC. This encodes CASSFSDRTYGYTF.

The rearrangement links TRBV6-5 to TRBJ2-5, with 10 bases matching TRBD2. There are 15 residues in the CDR3. The trim removed 6 bases at V and 2 bases at J, leaving 6 bases unmatched. The germline V gene encodes CDR1 MNHEY and CDR2 SVGAGI. Written as DNA, the CDR3 is TGTGCCAGCAGGACTAAGCGGGAGGGACAAGAGACCCAGTACTTC. Protein: CASRTKREGQETQYF.

V and J are TRBV28 and TRBJ1-2; D may be TRBD1 (6 bases). Germline assignment: CDR1 MDHEN and CDR2 SYDVKM. The CDR3 loop spans 16 amino acids. Trimming shortened V by 5 bases and J by 0 bases, and 16 bases separated the two germline ends. CDR3 bases: TGTGCCAGCAGTCCCTATGGACAGAGGTCTAACTATGGCTACACCTTC. This codes for CASSPYGQRSNYGYTF.

The chain is built from TRBV5-5 and TRBJ2-7; 9 nucleotides align to TRBD2. Germline V gene data show CDR1 as SGHKS and CDR2 as YYEKEE (reference sequence). This CDR3 has 14 amino acids. Trimming took 2 bases from V and 3 from J; bases not matched to a gene: 3. The CDR3 region is CASSFLTSGYEQYF. The CDR3 DNA is TGTGCCAGCAGCTTTTTGACTAGCGGCTACGAGCAGTACTTC. Together with reference TRBV5-5 and TRBJ2-7, the CDR3 gives the full variable domain: DAGVTQSPTHLIKTRGQQVTLRCSPISGHKSVSWYQQVLGQGPQFIFQYYEKEERGRGNFPDRFSARQFPNYSSELNVNALLLGDSALYLCASSFLTSGYEQYFGPGTRLTVT.

This rearrangement joins TRBV19 to TRBJ2-1; D call uncertain. With 2 bases removed from V and 4 bases from J, the gap between germline ends came to 6 bases. The germline V gene has CDR1 LNHDA and CDR2 SQIVND (reference sequence). The CDR3 contains 13 residues. CDR3 loop: CASSIRLYNEQFF. The DNA of the CDR3 is TGTGCCAGTAGTATAAGACTTTACAATGAGCAGTTCTTC.

The gene calls are TRBV11-1 and TRBJ2-5; TRBD2 matches 14 bases. The CDR3 covers 15 residues. The ends lost 4 bases at V and 4 bases at J; junction bases unmatched: 2. Germline V gives CDR1 SGHAT, CDR2 FQDESV (reference sequence). Written as DNA, the CDR3 is TGTGCCAGCAGCTCGGGACTAGCGGGAGTAGAGACCCAGTACTTC. It translates to CASSSGLAGVETQYF.

The V gene is TRBV6-5, the J gene TRBJ2-3, with a possible D match to TRBD2 (6 bases). V lost 6 bases, J lost 3 bases, and 10 bases lay in between. CDR1 and CDR2 (germline): MNHEY, SVGAGI. CDR3 size: 13 residues. CDR3 nucleotide sequence: TGTGCCAGCAGAAGGGGAGGAACAGATACGCAGTATTTT. Residues: CASRRGGTDTQYF.

This clone was counted only a few times. This chain connects TRBV28 to TRBJ2-6; weak D call: TRBD2 (5 bases). The germline V and J ends were trimmed by 5 bases and 4 bases, with 18 bases remaining between them. Germline values: CDR1 MDHEN, CDR2 SYDVKM. This CDR3 has 17 amino acids. CDR3 protein: CASSGGGGLRGANVLTF. CDR3 nucleotides: TGTGCCAGCAGTGGCGGAGGAGGTTTGCGAGGGGCCAACGTCCTGACTTTC.

The chain combines TRBV11-3 with TRBJ2-4, with D unclear. V was shortened by 5 bases and J by 6 bases, with 11 bases between the two germline ends. The CDR3 totals 13 residues. The V gene's germline CDR1 is SGHNT and CDR2 YENEEA. The CDR3 spells CASSILALNIQYF. For the CDR3, the DNA is TGTGCCAGCAGCATCCTGGCCCTAAACATTCAGTACTTC.